Below, one T cell receptor (beta chain) is given with its context. Its antigen remains unknown. The length of the CDR3 is 14 residues. V gave up 10 bases and J gave up 2 bases; unmatched junction bases: 8. Per germline, CDR1 SGHKS and CDR2 YYEKEE (reference sequence). The PCR made use of 60 Vbeta and 13 Jbeta primers. Methods used by the authors: Some 11 million of the about 80 million unique TCR beta chains counted in a later analysis were shared. Repertoires were generated with immunoSEQ multiplex PCR, while TCRdb's copy carries only in-frame clones and drops some. The DNA gave D and trimming, while V, J and clone size come from that table. Of around 120,000 clones listed, 55% to 75% are singletons. This entry belongs to a study of cytomegalovirus exposure and HLA in healthy donors. Whole-study results and caveats: The investigators catalogued 180 or so TCR beta chains as cytomegalovirus-associated. According to a later analysis, most TCR beta chains associated with CMV appeared HLA-restricted.

J is TRBJ2-1 and V is TRBV5-5, with TRBD2 matching over 8 bases. The clonotype was recovered from a man aged 30-40 years in good health and CMV-seropositive. Sequences were obtained from PBMCs. Here the CDR3 reads CASQGSGTYNEQFF. The CDR3 region has the DNA TGTGCCTCCCAGGGTAGCGGGACCTACAATGAGCAGTTCTTC.